What follows are 7 T cell receptor beta chains derived from one specimen sequenced in a study of T cell responses to AZD1222 COVID-19 vaccine. Clones were sequenced by immunoSEQ multiplex PCR, and TCRdb holds only the in-frame ones, with some missing. The table has roughly 180,000 clones, more than 75% seen once. The specimen was peripheral blood, collected on day 0 of MenACWY control vaccination. All receptors derive from an adult in good health.

This sequence joins TRBV4-3 and TRBJ2-3; D not certain. CDR1 LGHNA and CDR2 YSLEER come from the germline V gene. The CDR3 spans 16 residues. Trimming removed 1 base at V and 2 bases at J, with 13 bases between. The CDR3 sequence is CASSQGLGTSTDTQYF. CDR3 nucleotide sequence: TGCGCCAGCAGCCAAGGCTTAGGTACCTCCACAGATACGCAGTATTTT.

The CDR3 protein is CASSLVGAGTQYF. The CDR3, as DNA: TGTGCCAGCAGCTTAGTCGGGGCCGGGACCCAGTACTTC. The chain is built from TRBV11-2 and TRBJ2-5; D tentatively reads TRBD1 or TRBD2 (5 bases each). Germline V gene sequence: CDR1 SGHAT, CDR2 FQNNGV. The length of the CDR3 is 13 residues. V lost 1 base to trimming and J lost 7 bases, with 10 bases between them. Drawing the rest from reference TRBV11-2 and TRBJ2-5, the complete variable domain is EAGVAQSPRYKIIEKRQSVAFWCNPISGHATLYWYQQILGQGPKLLIQFQNNGVVDDSQLPKDRFSAERLKGVDSTLKIQPAKLEDSAVYLCASSLVGAGTQYFGPGTRLLVL.

This clone was seen only once. The chain is built from TRBV3-1 (or the pseudogene TRBV3-2) and TRBJ2-5; either TRBD1 or TRBD2 may fit D (5 bases each). This CDR3 has 14 amino acids. CDR1 and CDR2 from the germline V gene are LGHDT and YNNKEL (reference sequence). Trimming stripped 2 bases from V and 10 bases from J, with 17 bases between. The CDR3: CASSQSAGRVDQYF. The CDR3 region has the DNA TGTGCCAGCAGCCAATCGGCAGGGCGGGTCGACCAGTACTTC.

The chain has TRBV7-9 and TRBJ2-2; the D is unclear. Germline values: CDR1 SEHNR, CDR2 FQNEAQ (reference sequence). The CDR3 is 11 residues long. V dropped 5 bases and J dropped 5 bases, with 3 bases sitting between them. This chain's CDR3 is CASSTTGELFF. In DNA form, the CDR3 reads TGTGCCAGCAGCACTACCGGGGAGCTGTTTTTT.

The V call is TRBV6-2 or TRBV6-3, the J call TRBJ1-5, with 7 bases matching TRBD1. This CDR3 is built from 12 residues. Trimming removed 6 bases from V and 10 bases from J; junction bases left unmatched: 6. CDR1 MNHEY and CDR2 SVGEGT come from the germline V gene. The CDR3, as DNA: TGTGCCAGCAGCCCCAGGGACAGTCCCCAGCATTTT. Amino acid sequence: CASSPRDSPQHF.

The V gene is TRBV7-9, the J gene TRBJ1-3; 7 nucleotides agree with TRBD1. From germline, CDR1 is SEHNR and CDR2 FQNEAQ (reference sequence). V lost 4 bases, J lost 0 bases, and 0 bases stayed unmatched. The CDR3 length is 14 residues. CDR3 sequence reads: CASSWDSSGNTIYF. The CDR3 DNA reads TGTGCCAGCAGCTGGGACAGCTCTGGAAACACCATATATTTT.

This chain uses TRBV13 with TRBJ2-6; the D gene is possibly TRBD2 (6 bases). V was clipped by 8 bases and J by 2 bases, with 7 bases between them. The germline CDR1 and CDR2 sequences are PRHDT and FYEKMQ (reference sequence). This CDR3 is 13 amino acids long. In DNA, the CDR3 is TGTGCCAGCTCGGGGGCTGGGGCCAACGTCCTGACTTTC. It translates to CASSGAGANVLTF. The full variable domain, completed using reference TRBV13 and TRBJ2-6, is AAGVIQSPRHLIKEKRETATLKCYPIPRHDTVYWYQQGPGQDPQFLISFYEKMQSDKGSIPDRFSAQQFSDYHSELNMSSLELGDSALYFCASSGAGANVLTFGAGSRLTVL.